One and the same sample provided the 9 T cell receptor beta chains below, sequenced in a study of OX40 agonist ivuxolimab in advanced cancers. TCRdb's table, derived via immunoSEQ multiplex PCR, lists solely in-frame clones and lacks some. The sample gives approximately 65,000 clones, approximately 89% of which show up once; approximately 1% is in the top ten. This specimen was CD4+ or CD8+ T cells sorted from blood, taken in a trial of the OX40 agonist ivuxolimab. The receptor set was obtained from an adult with an advanced solid tumor such as melanoma, head and neck, liver or kidney cancer.

This clone was seen more than once but under ten times. The chain employs TRBV29-1 and TRBJ1-5; D unresolved. The CDR3 extends over 13 amino acids. Trimming left V 3 bases short and J 2 bases short, with 8 bases between. Per germline, CDR1 SQVTM and CDR2 ANQGSEA. The CDR3 loop is CSVDWGGNQPQHF. In DNA form, the CDR3 reads TGCAGCGTTGACTGGGGTGGCAATCAGCCCCAGCATTTT.

The rearrangement uses TRBV10-1 and TRBJ2-7; no reliable D call. Germline assignment: CDR1 WNHNN and CDR2 SYGVQD (reference sequence). The CDR3 has 13 amino acids. The V end was cut by 0 bases, the J end by 2 bases, with 5 bases between. The chain's CDR3 is CASSESLTYEQYF. DNA of the CDR3: TGCGCCAGCAGTGAGTCCCTTACCTACGAGCAGTACTTC.

This clone has just a few counts. CDR3 nucleotide sequence: TGTGCCATCTCCCAGAATTTAGCGGGGAGAGGCTACGAGCAGTACTTC. Translating gives CAISQNLAGRGYEQYF. The genes are TRBV10-3 and TRBJ2-7; 8 bases match TRBD2. V trimming: 8 bases; J trimming: 3 bases; junction bases outside the gene matches: 15. This CDR3 is built from 16 residues. Per the germline V gene, CDR1 is ENHRY and CDR2 is SYGVKD.

This chain connects TRBV7-2 to TRBJ2-3, with D maybe TRBD1 (6 bases). The CDR3 is 16 residues long. Trimming cost V 4 bases and J 1 base, with 15 bases left between them. From germline, CDR1 is SGHTA and CDR2 FQGNSA. The CDR3 nucleotides read TGTGCCAGCAGCTATAAGCGTGGGGGCGGCACAGATACGCAGTATTTT. Protein product: CASSYKRGGGTDTQYF.

The chain joins TRBV4-2 to TRBJ1-3; D is undetermined. The V gene's germline CDR1 is LGHNA and CDR2 YNFKEQ. The CDR3 totals 16 residues. Between the trimmed V and J ends, which lost 0 bases and 0 bases, there was a span of 9 bases. This chain's CDR3 is CASSQESGSSGNTIYF. CDR3 bases: TGTGCCAGCAGCCAAGAATCTGGAAGCTCTGGAAACACCATATATTTT.

CDR3 amino acids: CASSRDRGYGYTF. The CDR3 DNA is TGTGCCAGTAGTAGGGACAGGGGGTATGGCTACACCTTC. The chain combines TRBV19 with TRBJ1-2; TRBD1 matches 11 bases. Trimming at V came to 4 bases and at J to 5 bases, leaving 0 bases not matched to a gene. Germline CDR1 is LNHDA and CDR2 is SQIVND (reference sequence). The CDR3 contains 13 residues.

Here the CDR3 DNA reads TGTGCCAGCAGTGAACAGGGTTCACCCCTCCACTTT. Protein: CASSEQGSPLHF. The chain has TRBV6-5 and TRBJ1-6, with D possibly matching TRBD1 (6 bases). Trimming shortened V by 5 bases and J by 9 bases, and 8 bases separated the two germline ends. CDR1 and CDR2 from the germline V gene are MNHEY and SVGAGI. The CDR3 totals 12 residues.

The chain carries TRBV6-5 and TRBJ2-3; D might be TRBD2 (7 bases). Per germline, CDR1 MNHEY and CDR2 SVGAGI. The CDR3 has 14 residues. Trimming left V 7 bases short and J 4 bases short, with 15 bases between. The chain's CDR3 is CASKRGGMADTQYF. The DNA for the CDR3 is TGTGCCAGCAAAAGGGGGGGGATGGCAGATACGCAGTATTTT.

About this clone itself: The junction and the germline gene differ at one end; a read error may be behind it. V and J are TRBV7-7 and TRBJ2-1, with 8 bases that match TRBD2. This CDR3 is 14 amino acids long. CDR1 is SSHAT, CDR2 FNYEAQ, per germline (reference sequence). This chain's CDR3 is CASSLAGPYNEQFF. CDR3 in DNA: TGTGCTAGCAGCTTAGCGGGACCCTACAATGAGCAGTTCTTC.